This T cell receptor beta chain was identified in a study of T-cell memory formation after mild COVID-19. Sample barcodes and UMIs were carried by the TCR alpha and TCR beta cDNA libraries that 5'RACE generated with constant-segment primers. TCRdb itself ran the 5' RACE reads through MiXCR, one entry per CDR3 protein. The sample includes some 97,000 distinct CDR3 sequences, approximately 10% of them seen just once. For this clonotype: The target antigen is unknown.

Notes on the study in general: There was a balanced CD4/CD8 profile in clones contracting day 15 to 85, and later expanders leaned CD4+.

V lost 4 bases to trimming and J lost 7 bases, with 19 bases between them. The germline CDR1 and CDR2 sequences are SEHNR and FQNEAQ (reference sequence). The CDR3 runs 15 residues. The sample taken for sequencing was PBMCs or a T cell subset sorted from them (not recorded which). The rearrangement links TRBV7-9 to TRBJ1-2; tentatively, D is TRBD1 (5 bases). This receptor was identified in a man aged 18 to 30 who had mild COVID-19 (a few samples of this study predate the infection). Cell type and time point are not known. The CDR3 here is CASSSRSRGVSGYTF. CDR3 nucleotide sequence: TGTGCCAGCAGCTCCAGGTCAAGAGGGGTCTCTGGCTACACCTTC.